A single sample is the source of the 22 T cell receptor beta chains below, sequenced in a study of early T cells in non-severe SARS-CoV-2 infection. MiXCR, run by TCRdb on the 5' RACE reads, gives a single entry per CDR3 protein. The top ten hold approximately 4.6% of the sample, which has about 63,000 distinct CDR3 sequences, around 13% seen once. The sequenced sample consisted of whole blood. The receptor set was obtained from an adult who was a healthcare worker with PCR-confirmed SARS-CoV-2 infection or an uninfected control (not recorded which).

The table lists this clonotype with many counts. The rearrangement joins TRBV3-1 to TRBJ1-2; 8 positions agree with TRBD1. Germline lookup yields CDR1 LGHDT and CDR2 YNNKEL (reference sequence). There are 15 residues in the CDR3. Trimming cost V 2 bases and J 3 bases; bases outside gene matches: 5. The CDR3 spells CASSQMTGAYYGYTF. The CDR3 coding sequence is TGTGCCAGCAGCCAAATGACAGGGGCCTACTATGGCTACACCTTC.

This clonotype was seen a handful of times. This sequence joins TRBV5-6 and TRBJ2-3; TRBD1 matches at 8 bases. The trim removed 3 bases at V and 1 base at J, leaving 7 bases unmatched. CDR3 length: 16 amino acids. Germline assignment: CDR1 SGHDT and CDR2 YYEEEE. The CDR3 DNA reads TGTGCCAGCAGCTCCCGGGACAGGCTAGGCACAGATACGCAGTATTTT. It specifies CASSSRDRLGTDTQYF.

This chain links TRBV6-5 with TRBJ2-7, with TRBD1 as a possible D gene (5 bases). The length of the CDR3 is 14 residues. The V gene's germline CDR1 is MNHEY and CDR2 SVGAGI. V was shortened by 5 bases and J by 1 base, with 12 bases between the two germline ends. The CDR3, as DNA: TGTGCCAGCAGTCAACCCAGGGTGTCCTACGAGCAGTACTTC. It specifies CASSQPRVSYEQYF.

This clonotype was found many times. V is TRBV7-6 and J is TRBJ2-2; TRBD2 might be the D (6 bases). This CDR3 region has 15 residues. Trimming took off 3 bases at V and 4 bases at J, with 12 bases between the two ends. The V gene's germline CDR1 is SGHVS and CDR2 FNYEAQ. The DNA for the CDR3 is TGTGCCAGCAGCTTTAGCGGAATCGGCACCGGGGAGCTGTTTTTT. It specifies CASSFSGIGTGELFF. The full variable domain, rest sourced from reference TRBV7-6 and TRBJ2-2, is GAGVSQSPRYKVTKRGQDVALRCDPISGHVSLYWYRQALGQGPEFLTYFNYEAQQDKSGLPNDRFSAERPEGSISTLTIQRTEQRDSAMYRCASSFSGIGTGELFFGEGSRLTVL.

In this sample, this clonotype turned up many times. The chain uses TRBV11-2 and TRBJ1-1, with 9 bases fitting TRBD1. Unmatched junction bases numbered 19, after V lost 5 bases and J lost 6 bases. CDR1 is SGHAT, CDR2 FQNNGV, per germline. The CDR3 totals 18 residues. Written as DNA, the CDR3 is TGTGCCAGCAGCCACCCGGACAGGGGCCCCCGAGGGATGGCTGAAGCTTTCTTT. This gives the protein CASSHPDRGPRGMAEAFF.

The chain carries TRBV6-5 and TRBJ1-1, with 11 bases fitting TRBD1. This CDR3 has 14 amino acids. CDR1 is MNHEY, CDR2 SVGAGI, per germline. Trimming cost V 5 bases and J 5 bases; bases outside gene matches: 4. CDR3 coding DNA: TGTGCCAGCAGTGCCGGGACAGGGGGTACTGAAGCTTTCTTT. Translated, it gives CASSAGTGGTEAFF.

This clonotype occurred many times. V and J are TRBV7-4 and TRBJ2-3; 14 bases map to TRBD2. Germline V CDR1 and CDR2: SGHVT, SQSDAQ. This CDR3 has 17 residues. Trimming took 5 bases from V and 3 from J; bases not matched to a gene: 7. CDR3 region: CASSLLRTSGGTDTQYF. Here the CDR3 DNA reads TGTGCCAGCAGCCTCCTTAGGACTAGCGGGGGGACAGATACGCAGTATTTT. Full variable domain (remainder filled in from reference TRBV7-4 and TRBJ2-3): GAGVSQSPRYKVAKRGRDVALRCDSISGHVTLYWYRQTLGQGSEVLTYSQSDAQRDKSGRPSGRFSAERPERSVSTLKIQRTEQGDSAVYLCASSLLRTSGGTDTQYFGPGTRLTVL.

This clonotype was counted at least ten times. The chain has TRBV5-5 and TRBJ1-2; D uncertain. CDR1 SGHKS and CDR2 YYEKEE come from the germline V gene (reference sequence). Trimming cost V 0 bases and J 0 bases, with 9 bases left between them. This CDR3 is built from 15 residues. The chain's CDR3 is CASSLGGRSNYGYTF. The CDR3 DNA reads TGTGCCAGCAGCTTGGGCGGGAGATCTAACTATGGCTACACCTTC.

The J gene is TRBJ1-5, the V gene TRBV12-3 or TRBV12-4, with TRBD1 matching over 8 bases. The CDR3 consists of 15 residues. The V gene end was trimmed by 3 bases and the J gene end by 7 bases; junction bases not matched to a gene: 8. The DNA of the CDR3 is TGTGCCAGCAGTTTTCGGGGACAGGCGGGACAGCCCCAGCATTTT. It yields the protein CASSFRGQAGQPQHF.

This clonotype was recorded at least ten times. The V gene is TRBV2, the J gene TRBJ2-2; TRBD1 matches 7 bases. Germline CDR1 is SNHLY and CDR2 is FYNNEI. The V gene end was trimmed by 6 bases and the J gene end by 5 bases; junction bases not matched to a gene: 6. There are 14 residues in the CDR3. The CDR3 here is CASRPTGQTGELFF. The CDR3 DNA reads TGTGCCAGCAGACCGACAGGGCAGACCGGGGAGCTGTTTTTT.

This clonotype was seen only once. The V gene is TRBV6-5, the J gene TRBJ2-5; D tentatively fits TRBD1 or TRBD2 (5 bases each). CDR3 length: 16 amino acids. V lost 7 bases, J lost 0 bases, and 18 bases lay in between. CDR1 is MNHEY, CDR2 SVGAGI, per germline. The CDR3 loop is CASTQTPGTDQETQYF. The CDR3 bases are TGTGCCAGCACCCAAACGCCCGGGACGGACCAAGAGACCCAGTACTTC.

In DNA form, the CDR3 reads TGTGCCAGCAGTAGACAGTACGAGCAGTACTTC. It codes for CASSRQYEQYF. The J gene is TRBJ2-7, the V gene TRBV6-6; D might be TRBD1 (5 bases). Trimming left V 5 bases short and J 4 bases short, with 6 bases between. This CDR3 is 11 amino acids long. Germline V gene sequence: CDR1 MNHNY, CDR2 SVGAGI (reference sequence).

This clonotype was seen a handful of times. The chain links TRBV5-1 to TRBJ2-5, with D possibly TRBD2 on 6 matching bases. V lost 5 bases to trimming and J lost 1 base, with 15 bases between them. Per germline, CDR1 SGHRS and CDR2 YFSETQ. This CDR3 has 15 amino acids. For the CDR3, the DNA is TGCGCCAGCAGATATGCGGGGCAGATCCAAGAGACCCAGTACTTC. It translates to CASRYAGQIQETQYF. Combining the CDR3 with reference TRBV5-1 and TRBJ2-5 gives the whole variable domain KAGVTQTPRYLIKTRGQQVTLSCSPISGHRSVSWYQQTPGQGLQFLFEYFSETQRNKGNFPGRFSGRQFSNSRSEMNVSTLELGDSALYLCASRYAGQIQETQYFGPGTRLLVL.

The chain links TRBV20-1 to TRBJ2-7, with D perhaps given as TRBD1 or TRBD2 (6 bases each). This CDR3 has 14 residues. V lost 6 bases and J 3 bases, leaving 18 bases between the germline ends. Germline CDR1 is DFQATT and CDR2 is SNEGSKA (reference sequence). The CDR3 DNA reads as TGCAGTGCCCCCACCCCGGGGGACAACTACGAGCAGTACTTC. Protein sequence: CSAPTPGDNYEQYF.

In its sample, this clonotype was seen many times. This rearrangement joins TRBV11-2 to TRBJ2-7; 12 positions match TRBD2. CDR1 and CDR2 from the germline V gene are SGHAT and FQNNGV. The junction had 5 bases not matched to a gene; V was cut back by 5 bases and J by 6 bases. This CDR3 has 14 amino acids. The CDR3 loop is CASSLLAGGLEQYF. The CDR3 DNA is TGTGCCAGCAGCCTCCTAGCGGGGGGGCTCGAGCAGTACTTC.

This clonotype occurred a few times. This rearrangement joins TRBV12-3 or TRBV12-4 to TRBJ2-7, with D possibly TRBD1 on 7 matching bases. The ends were cut back, 3 bases at V and 10 bases at J, with 19 bases in the middle. CDR3 length: 14 amino acids. CDR3 nucleotide sequence: TGTGCCAGCAGTTTCCGACAGGGAAGGGGGGAACAGTACTTC. Amino acid sequence: CASSFRQGRGEQYF.

The chain is built from TRBV12-3 or TRBV12-4 and TRBJ2-3; possible D gene TRBD2, 7 bases. The V end was cut by 6 bases, the J end by 1 base, with 17 bases between. The CDR3 has 16 residues. The CDR3 spells CASSMGGAEGTDTQYF. The CDR3 coding sequence is TGTGCCAGCAGCATGGGGGGGGCTGAGGGCACAGATACGCAGTATTTT.

The chain has TRBV20-1 and TRBJ2-3; D is uncertain. Trimming left V 1 base short and J 5 bases short, with 4 bases between. This CDR3 is 11 amino acids long. Germline CDR1 DFQATT, CDR2 SNEGSKA (reference sequence). The CDR3 here is CSARALDTQYF. The CDR3, as DNA: TGCAGTGCTAGAGCCTTAGATACGCAGTATTTT.

The gene calls are TRBV11-3 and TRBJ2-2; maybe TRBD1 (5 bases). Trimming took off 1 base at V and 1 base at J, with 16 bases between the two ends. Germline assignment: CDR1 SGHNT and CDR2 YENEEA. The CDR3 has 18 amino acids. Written as DNA, the CDR3 is TGTGCCAGCAGCTTAGGGGGCTTTAGGACAAAGAACACCGGGGAGCTGTTTTTT. Residues: CASSLGGFRTKNTGELFF. The full variable domain, in which reference TRBV11-3 and TRBJ2-2 provide the parts outside the CDR3, is EAGVVQSPRYKIIEKKQPVAFWCNPISGHNTLYWYLQNLGQGPELLIRYENEEAVDDSQLPKDRFSAERLKGVDSTLKIQPAELGDSAVYLCASSLGGFRTKNTGELFFGEGSRLTVL.

This clonotype showed up just a few times. The V gene is TRBV9, the J gene TRBJ2-4; the D is unclear. The germline CDR1 and CDR2 sequences are SGDLS and YYNGEE. Trimming cost V 6 bases and J 1 base, with 17 bases left between them. The CDR3 consists of 16 residues. Written as DNA, the CDR3 is TGTGCCAGCACCCCGGGCCTCGCTGTGGCCAAAAACATTCAGTACTTC. Its protein product is CASTPGLAVAKNIQYF. Supplemented by reference TRBV9 and TRBJ2-4, the full variable domain reads DSGVTQTPKHLITATGQRVTLRCSPRSGDLSVYWYQQSLDQGLQFLIQYYNGEERAKGNILERFSAQQFPDLHSELNLSSLELGDSALYFCASTPGLAVAKNIQYFGAGTRLSVL.

This clonotype was picked up many times. The chain carries TRBV7-2 and TRBJ2-7; D uncertain. The germline V gene encodes CDR1 SGHTA and CDR2 FQGNSA. The ends were cut back, 5 bases at V and 3 bases at J, with 17 bases in the middle. The CDR3 has 15 amino acids. CDR3 DNA sequence: TGTGCCAGCAGCCAGGACGGTACCACGGGCTACGAGCAGTACTTC. Protein: CASSQDGTTGYEQYF.

This clonotype is a singleton in its sample. This rearrangement joins TRBV3-1 to TRBJ2-7; the D is unclear. The CDR3 covers 14 residues. The germline V gene has CDR1 LGHDT and CDR2 YNNKEL (reference sequence). V lost 4 bases and J 0 bases, leaving 10 bases between the germline ends. Here the CDR3 reads CASSLQAHSYEQYF. The DNA of the CDR3 is TGTGCCAGCAGCCTTCAGGCACACTCCTACGAGCAGTACTTC.